This T cell receptor beta chain was retrieved from a study of CD8+ T cells in alopecia areata. Background on the study: Those treated were given oral tofacitinib at 5 to 10 mg twice daily. Tofacitinib treatment spanned 6 to 18 months, with 6 months off drug afterward.

Points from the study as a whole: Against the mouse data, patients shared TCRs less clearly, possibly for HLA reasons.

By sample share, this clone is medium-sized. The target antigen is unknown. The CDR3 loop spans 18 amino acids. V dropped 3 bases and J dropped 3 bases, with 20 bases sitting between them. CDR1 is MNHNS, CDR2 SASEGT, per germline. The authors extracted RNA and reverse transcribed it into cDNA as the sequencing template. The method was immunoSEQ multiplex PCR; TCRdb's version includes in-frame clones alone and lacks a portion of them. The repertoire includes 100,000 to 150,000 clones, around three fifths of them detected once, and roughly 4.5% sits in the top ten. This chain joins TRBV6-1 and TRBJ2-2; perhaps TRBD1 as D (5 bases). The sequenced sample was CD4+ T cells sorted from blood, obtained at week 0. The TCR was taken from a human donor with alopecia areata. For the CDR3, the DNA is TGTGCCAGCAGTGACCGCCAGGGAAGGTTGTTGGACACCGGGGAGCTGTTTTTT. Its protein is CASSDRQGRLLDTGELFF.